The source of this T cell receptor beta chain is a study of cytomegalovirus exposure and HLA in healthy donors (dated by TCRdb to about 2017). Regarding the complete study: An earlier analysis of some 550 of the donors reported 250 to 350 Gb of sequence data and some 120 million unique TCR beta sequences from about 200 million T cells. In a later genetic analysis, genome-wide SNP genotypes for about three fifths of the roughly 670 donors were used, and that subset was treated as a discovery cohort. All discovery cohort repertoires had been generated on a single sequencing platform. In the later analysis, no new phenotypic data were used to find candidate immune exposures; instead, reliance was placed on TCR beta sequences and their occurrence across donors. An earlier analysis of several hundred of the donors used high-throughput TCR beta sequencing to judge whether each TCR beta V gene segment behaved as functional or pseudogenic. The T cell repertoires of several hundred subjects were profiled by immunosequencing and related to cytomegalovirus serostatus. To predict cytomegalovirus infection status, the study brought together high-throughput TCR immunosequencing, statistical association of individual TCRs with disease status, and machine learning. Among the roughly 430 genotyped donors, around 79% belonged to the genetic ancestry cluster associated with self-reported Caucasian donors. The number of donors typed differed by locus, with roughly 629-640 for A, B, C, DRB1 and DQB1, around 560 for DQA1, approximately 580 for DPA1, and some 440 for DPB1. The study aimed to test whether signatures of past pathogen exposure could be identified by cataloging public T cell receptors. Along with the roughly 710-subject first cohort, a separate validation cohort of 120 different subjects was used. A later analysis re-examined previously published TCR beta repertoires from 600 to 700 donors and added high-resolution HLA genotyping to investigate patterns of TCR occurrence. Roughly 300 gigabases of sequencing data and approximately 93 million unique TCR sequences were included in an early release covering about 700 HLA-typed donors. Four to six DR-DQ haplotypes were handled as single units for association and clustering because linkage in the cohort was strong. Among under 450 genotyped donors of the cohort, an average of around 240,000 unique TCR beta nucleotide sequences were sequenced per donor, 15% to 20% of them non-productive. Donor age, sex, ethnicity and CMV serostatus were compiled alongside the repertoire data. HLA typing covered class I and class II loci at four-digit resolution. The full study reports these points: In the study, roughly 160 TCR beta chains were listed as associated with cytomegalovirus. According to the authors, the approach could potentially be generalized to other disease states and immunological phenotypes. Compared with equally common non-associated chains, HLA-associated TCR beta chains in a later analysis were more clonally expanded and had lower generation probabilities. Because counts were too low, approximately 18 rarely observed V segments, including chromosome 9 orphons, were excluded from the earlier analysis of about 500 of the donors. The presence/absence analyses assumed that sequencing depth was roughly uniform across donors, and that assumption may not be true. In a later analysis, TCR association rates were found to vary across HLA loci, with the most associated TCRs seen for DRB1 alleles and the fewest for HLA-C alleles. In vitro tests confirmed that a few of the cytomegalovirus-associated TCR beta chains recognize cytomegalovirus antigens. According to a later analysis, most CMV-associated TCR beta chains appeared to be HLA-restricted, and the HLA associations seemed to be driven largely by CMV exposure. Linkage disequilibrium might explain the correlated functional status among segregating V segments, but an unknown experimental factor could not be ruled out. Most TCR sequences were observed very rarely across donors, whereas some public TCRs were present in many individuals. For the cohort, immune exposure information was limited to CMV serostatus. The sequencing pipeline was judged likely to have produced a cluster of highly shared sequence variants as a technical artifact. According to a later genetic analysis, donors in an Asian-associated ancestry cluster had fewer N-insertions in productive TCRs than the approximately 700-donor mean. This cohort had only TCR beta chains sequenced, and the lack of alpha or paired-chain data limited which features could be detected. In a later analysis, 16,951 TCR beta sequences were associated with specific HLA alleles at a false discovery rate of 0.05. V-gene and J-gene trimming of TCR beta chains was associated with a missense DCLRE1C variant in a later genetic analysis, and the association was replicated in an independent cohort. When HLA alleles, especially DR and DQ, strongly co-occurred, TCR associations were difficult to assign to individual alleles. HLA typing was unavailable for some donors at each locus, so association tests used only the typed subset. A further reported finding was that TCR beta sequences accurately predicted the HLA-A and HLA-B alleles for most subjects in the first cohort. Several of the top co-occurrence clusters appeared to be linked to parvovirus B19, influenza, CMV and Epstein-Barr virus, according to a later analysis. In an earlier analysis of 587 of the donors, most TCR beta V segments were observed in productive rearrangements about 87% or about 30% of the time, broadly matching IMGT annotations. The classifier was reported to diagnose cytomegalovirus status with high specificity and sensitivity in both the original and validation cohorts.

With regard to this clone: The specificity of this receptor is unknown. Base-call qualities are not available, and no considerably larger clone is one nucleotide away.

The cohort comprised more than 550 healthy bone marrow donors. All cohort members were sampled while nominally healthy, although unrecorded immune exposures were likely present. The donor was CMV seronegative and belonged to the group of 350 or so seronegative cohort members. A peripheral blood sample was collected from each donor, and TCR beta sequencing was performed on peripheral blood mononuclear cells. The Qiagen DNeasy Blood Extraction Kit was used to extract genomic DNA from the blood cell samples. Preparation of the library involved the immunoSEQ multiplex PCR assay. The multiplex PCR relied on a mix of 60 forward primers for TCR Vbeta segments and 13 reverse primers for TCR Jbeta segments. Amplification of the CDR3 region of rearranged TCR beta genes was performed with a multiplex PCR assay on genomic DNA. Amplified TCR beta libraries were sequenced as 87-base-pair reads on the Illumina HiSeq System. As for the authors' bioinformatics: A later analysis tallied around 87 million unique TCR beta chains across the 666 repertoires, and some 10 million of those chains were shared by two or more donors. Raw reads were error-corrected and collapsed into unique sequences by a nearest-neighbor algorithm in which closely related sequences were merged to remove PCR and sequencing errors. To assign V, D and J gene segments, CDR3 sequences were aligned to IMGT reference sequences. For a sequence to be retained, at least a six-nucleotide match to both a V gene segment and a J gene segment was required. A rearrangement was called productive if the CDR3 had no stop codons and remained in frame with V and J, and every other rearrangement was called non-productive. CDR3 was defined by IMGT convention, running from the second conserved V-encoded cysteine to the conserved J-encoded phenylalanine. The earlier analysis of about 590 of the donors excluded sequences that lacked an unambiguous match to a single V gene segment. An earlier analysis of fewer than 750 of the donors classified V segments as functional when productive rearrangements were above 56.7% and as segregating when the standard deviation between donors was above 5%. To diagnose cytomegalovirus status from the catalog of TCR beta chain sequences, a statistical classification framework was built. In a later analysis, TCR nucleotide sequences were compared against IMGT/GENE-DB human TR gene sequences so that V and J genes could be assigned. In a later analysis, CDR3 sequences and most-parsimonious VDJ recombination scenarios were assigned using the TCRdist pipeline. In a later analysis, every TCR beta chain was defined by the combination of its CDR3 amino acid sequence and its V-gene family, and reads without a unique V-gene family were dropped. As a way to deal with suspected cross-contamination and a sequencing artifact, a later analysis dropped roughly 600 nucleotide sequences that were highly shared and had low generation probability. In a later analysis, a clonal expansion index was calculated for each public chain from normalized within-repertoire ranks of inferred template counts. Generation probabilities in a later analysis came from a VDJ recombination model fitted to out-of-frame rearrangements, and those results were checked against IGoR. In a later analysis, TCR-TCR, TCR-HLA and TCR-CMV co-occurrence was scored with hypergeometric tests, and a repertoire-size bias correction was applied to TCR pairs. False discovery rates were estimated in a later analysis by permuting HLA or CMV assignments 20 times. In a later analysis, co-occurring TCRs were grouped using DBSCAN, with TCRdist sequence similarity added in when clustering inside HLA-allele-positive subsets. Repertoires with fewer than 30,000 or more than 120,000 public chains, plus five repertoires with anomalous nucleotide sharing, were excluded from co-occurrence clustering. TCRdb took this table from immuneACCESS and kept in-frame rearrangements with V and J called. Such tables lack part of the clones; where checked against another copy, unresolved V genes explain under half of the gap, and the rest is unexplained. For V, J and clone size, that table is used; D and trimming come from the DNA. The sample has around 180,000 clones on record, 79% of them singletons. Under 0.75% of the sample rests with the top ten.

The source is a woman aged 40 to 49 in good health and CMV-seronegative. Sequences were obtained from PBMCs.

The bases are TGTGCCAGCAGCTTGGCAGGGGTGGGTGAAAAACTGTTTTTT. This is translated as CASSLAGVGEKLFF. The chain couples TRBV5-4 to TRBJ1-4, and TRBD1 may be the D gene, going by 6 matching bases. Measured from the cysteine to the phenylalanine, the CDR3 is 14 residues long. The sequence is cut down to CDR3 DNA, 42 bases in frame from base 1. In the germline V gene (reference sequence), CDR1 corresponds to SGHNT and CDR2 to YYREEE. The trim is 0 bases for V and 7 bases for J, with a gap of 10 bases between the germline ends.